The clone carrying this T cell receptor beta chain has a handful of counts. Antigen unknown. The PCR was carried out with 60 Vbeta primers and 13 Jbeta primers. Assay: immunoSEQ multiplex PCR; the TCRdb copy retains only in-frame clones and omits some. The sample gives about 140,000 clones, about three fifths of which show up once; roughly 1.8% is in the top ten. This record comes from a study of cytomegalovirus exposure and HLA in healthy donors. Study-level points and caveats: A classifier reportedly called cytomegalovirus status with high sensitivity and specificity. Analysis was carried out at a later point, and it linked a missense DCLRE1C variant to TCR beta V- and J-gene trimming. Whilst most TCR sequences proved rare, a subset of public TCRs occurred across many donors. The authors assumed roughly uniform sequencing depth across donors for presence/absence analyses.

J lost 1 base, V lost 2 bases, and 2 bases had no gene match. Germline V CDR1 and CDR2: SGHRS, YFSETQ. This CDR3 spans 15 amino acids. This TCR came from a male donor in good health and CMV-seronegative. Sequenced input: PBMCs. This sequence joins TRBV5-1 and TRBJ2-5; 10 bases line up with TRBD2. CDR3 residues: CASSFASGGQETQYF. As DNA, the CDR3 is TGCGCCAGCAGCTTCGCTAGCGGGGGCCAAGAGACCCAGTACTTC.